The clone carrying this TCR beta chain showed up just a few times. The antigen is unknown. The record originates from a study of identifying expanded T cells in peripheral blood. Points from the study as a whole: Differentially abundant clones: roughly 1.2 between replicates, 16.4 at about two weeks, less than 20 at four. Clone count variance between two-week samples rose with total template count.

Clones were read by immunoSEQ multiplex PCR, and TCRdb kept only the in-frame ones, dropping some. Found here are about 81,000 clones, 65% to 85% of them singletons; the top ten hold roughly 21%. Germline V lookup: CDR1 SGHTA, CDR2 FQGNSA. There are 14 residues in the CDR3. V was trimmed by 2 bases and J by 5 bases, leaving 9 bases between them. The source is a person aged 18 to 75 in good health. V is TRBV7-2 and J is TRBJ1-4, with D maybe TRBD1 (5 bases). The sample comprised blood. CDR3: CASSLPRQNEKLFF. Written as DNA, the CDR3 is TGTGCCAGCAGCTTACCCCGACAGAATGAAAAACTGTTTTTT.